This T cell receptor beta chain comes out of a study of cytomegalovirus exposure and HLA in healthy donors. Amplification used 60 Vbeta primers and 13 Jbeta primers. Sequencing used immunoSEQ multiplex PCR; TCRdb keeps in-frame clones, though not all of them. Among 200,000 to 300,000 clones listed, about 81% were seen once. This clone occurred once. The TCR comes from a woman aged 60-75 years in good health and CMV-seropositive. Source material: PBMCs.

The CDR3 DNA reads TGTGCCAGCAGCCTGCTTCGGGGGGCTGGAAACACCATATATTTT. Translating gives CASSLLRGAGNTIYF. The chain uses TRBV11-2 and TRBJ1-3, with D possibly TRBD1 on 5 matching bases. V was shortened by 5 bases and J by 2 bases, with 13 bases between the two germline ends. CDR1 is SGHAT and CDR2 is FQNNGV in the germline V gene. The CDR3 extends over 15 amino acids.